This TCR beta chain stems from a study of siplizumab effects on memory and regulatory T cells (dated by TCRdb to between 2019 and 2020). Context from the whole study: The study examined how the anti-CD2 antibody siplizumab affects alloreactive T-cell subsets in allogeneic mixed lymphocyte reactions built from human PBMCs.

What the study reported, not specific to this receptor: Unstimulated naive T cells appeared more diverse than memory T cells, and naive cells seemed to contribute substantially to the alloresponse. Whether proliferating Tregs from siplizumab cultures were suppressive was not functionally confirmed. Because sequences below about 10^-5 frequency were poorly captured, only a minor fraction of alloreactive clones could be mapped to unstimulated subsets. The cumulative frequency of alloreactive sequences that could be traced back to unstimulated CD4+ memory T cells was significantly reduced by siplizumab. Among mappable alloreactive CD4+ clones, the Treg-derived fraction averaged about 70% with siplizumab versus roughly 30% in control reactions. Roughly 80-96% of proliferating CD4+ or CD8+ clones could not be assigned a naive or memory phenotype.

V is cut by 1 base and J by 0 bases, and the space between the germline ends is 10 bases. The germline V gene sets CDR1 to MGHRA and CDR2 to YSYEKL. Taken from cysteine to phenylalanine, the CDR3 has 16 residues. Only CDR3 DNA is held: 48 bases, read in frame from base 1. Libraries were prepared through the immunoSEQ multiplex PCR assay. The deep sequencing platform assayed around 94,000 TCR templates per sample. Genomic DNA extracted from sorted T cells was used for TCRbeta CDR3 sequencing. From the authors' description of their analysis: Clonal analysis of TCRbeta CDR3 data was done in the R programming language. Alloreactive CD4+ and CD8+ clones were defined by comparing unstimulated samples with post-reaction CFSE-low samples. Alloreactive CD4+ clones were assigned to regulatory or non-regulatory origin by matching sequences to sorted unstimulated Treg and non-Treg repertoires. In its TCRdb copy, this immuneACCESS table keeps in-frame sequences only and misses some clones. Where compared with another copy, unresolved V genes explain less than half of these, and the others have no known cause. The D gene and trimming were derived from the DNA, and the V and J assignments and clone size from that table. The sample has tens of thousands of clones on record, 90% to 95% of them singletons. Approximately 4.5% of the sample is held by the ten biggest clonotypes.

Sorted unstimulated T cells, along with proliferating T cells recovered from mixed lymphocyte reactions, underwent TCRbeta CDR3 sequencing. Fresh whole blood from more than 8 HLA-typed healthy donors was used as the source from which PBMCs were isolated. Comments on this clone: Its antigen is currently not known. No quality values exist for individual bases; no much larger clone is one base distant.

Rearrangement joined TRBV4-1 to TRBJ1-3; the D gene is possibly TRBD1, with 6 bases matching. The sequenced material came from CD8+ T cells sorted from blood. This receptor was obtained from a human donor in good health. The DNA reads TGCGCCAGCAGCCAAGCTCAGGGGAGCTCTGGAAACACCATATATTTT. The encoded protein is CASSQAQGSSGNTIYF.